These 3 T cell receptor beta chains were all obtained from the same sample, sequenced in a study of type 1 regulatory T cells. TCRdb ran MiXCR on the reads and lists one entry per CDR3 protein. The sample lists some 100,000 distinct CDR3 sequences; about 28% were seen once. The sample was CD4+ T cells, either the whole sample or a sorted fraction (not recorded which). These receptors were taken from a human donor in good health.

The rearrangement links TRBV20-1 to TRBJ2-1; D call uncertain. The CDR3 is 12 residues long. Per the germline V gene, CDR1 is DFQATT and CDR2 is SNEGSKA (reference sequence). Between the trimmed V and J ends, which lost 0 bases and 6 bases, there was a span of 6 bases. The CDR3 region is CSARDNSNEQFF. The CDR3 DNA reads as TGCAGTGCTAGAGATAACTCCAATGAGCAGTTCTTC.

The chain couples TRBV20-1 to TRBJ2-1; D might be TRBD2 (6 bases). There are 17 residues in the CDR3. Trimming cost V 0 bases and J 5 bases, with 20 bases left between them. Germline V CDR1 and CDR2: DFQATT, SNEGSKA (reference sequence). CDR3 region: CSARDLALANTHNEQFF. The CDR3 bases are TGCAGTGCTAGAGATCTCGCTCTAGCGAATACCCACAATGAGCAGTTCTTC.

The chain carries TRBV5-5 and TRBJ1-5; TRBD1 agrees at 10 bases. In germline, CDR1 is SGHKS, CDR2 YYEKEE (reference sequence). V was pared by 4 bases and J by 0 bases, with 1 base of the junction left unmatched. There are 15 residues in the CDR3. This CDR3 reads CASSRTGGSNQPQHF. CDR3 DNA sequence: TGTGCCAGCAGCCGGACAGGGGGTAGCAATCAGCCCCAGCATTTT.